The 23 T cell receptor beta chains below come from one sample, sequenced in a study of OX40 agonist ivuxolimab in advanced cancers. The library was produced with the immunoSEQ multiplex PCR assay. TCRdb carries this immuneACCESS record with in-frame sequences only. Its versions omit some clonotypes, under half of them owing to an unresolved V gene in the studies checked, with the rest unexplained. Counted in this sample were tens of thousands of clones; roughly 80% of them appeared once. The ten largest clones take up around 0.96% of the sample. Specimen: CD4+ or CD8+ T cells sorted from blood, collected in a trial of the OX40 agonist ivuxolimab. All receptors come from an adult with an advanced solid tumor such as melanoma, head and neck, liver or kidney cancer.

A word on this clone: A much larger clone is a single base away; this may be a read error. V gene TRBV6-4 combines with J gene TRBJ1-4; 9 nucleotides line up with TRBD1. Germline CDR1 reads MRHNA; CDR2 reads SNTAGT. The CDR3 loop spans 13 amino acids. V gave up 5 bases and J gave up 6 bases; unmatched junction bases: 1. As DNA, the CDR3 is TGTGCCAGCAGTCGGGACAGGGATGAAAAACTGTTTTTT. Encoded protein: CASSRDRDEKLFF.

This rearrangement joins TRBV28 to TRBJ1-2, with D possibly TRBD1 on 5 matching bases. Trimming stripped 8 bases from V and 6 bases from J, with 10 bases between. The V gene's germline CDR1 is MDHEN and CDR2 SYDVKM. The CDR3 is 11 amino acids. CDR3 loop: CASAPGHGYTF. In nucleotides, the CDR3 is TGTGCCAGCGCGCCGGGGCATGGCTACACCTTC.

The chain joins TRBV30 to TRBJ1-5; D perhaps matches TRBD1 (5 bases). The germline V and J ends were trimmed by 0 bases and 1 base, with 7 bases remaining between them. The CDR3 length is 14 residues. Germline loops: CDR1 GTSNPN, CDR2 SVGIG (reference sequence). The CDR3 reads CAWSVGASNQPQHF. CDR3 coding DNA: TGTGCCTGGAGTGTAGGGGCCAGCAATCAGCCCCAGCATTTT. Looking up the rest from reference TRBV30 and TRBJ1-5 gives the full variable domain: SQTIHQWPATLVQPVGSPLSLECTVEGTSNPNLYWYRQAAGRGLQLLFYSVGIGQISSEVPQNLSASRPQDRQFILSSKKLLLSDSGFYLCAWSVGASNQPQHFGDGTRLSIL.

For the CDR3, the DNA is TGTGCCAGCAGCTTGGACTACGAGCAGTACTTC. This translates into CASSLDYEQYF. The J gene is TRBJ2-7, the V gene TRBV7-9, with D unclear. Trimming stripped 3 bases from V and 3 bases from J, with 3 bases between. Germline assignment: CDR1 SEHNR and CDR2 FQNEAQ (reference sequence). The CDR3 length is 11 residues.

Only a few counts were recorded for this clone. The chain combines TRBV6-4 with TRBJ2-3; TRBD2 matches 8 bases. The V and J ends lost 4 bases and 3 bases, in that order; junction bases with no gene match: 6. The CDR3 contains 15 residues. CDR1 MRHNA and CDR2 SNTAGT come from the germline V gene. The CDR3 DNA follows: TGTGCCAGCAGTGCAGCGGGGGCGGGGACAGATACGCAGTATTTT. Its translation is CASSAAGAGTDTQYF.

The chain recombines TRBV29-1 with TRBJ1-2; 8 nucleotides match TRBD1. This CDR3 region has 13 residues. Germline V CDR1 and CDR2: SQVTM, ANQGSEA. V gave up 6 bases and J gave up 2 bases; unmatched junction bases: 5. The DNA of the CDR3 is TGCAGCGTAAGAGGGACAGGAAACTATGGCTACACCTTC. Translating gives CSVRGTGNYGYTF.

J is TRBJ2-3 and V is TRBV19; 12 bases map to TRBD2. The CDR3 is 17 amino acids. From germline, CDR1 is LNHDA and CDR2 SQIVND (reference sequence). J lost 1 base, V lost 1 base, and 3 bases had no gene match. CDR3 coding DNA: TGTGCCAGTAGTATAGCCGGGACTAGCGGGCGCACAGATACGCAGTATTTT. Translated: CASSIAGTSGRTDTQYF.

CDR3 region: CASRDTGGRGEQFF. For the CDR3, the DNA is TGTGCCAGCAGGGATACAGGGGGGAGGGGTGAGCAGTTCTTC. J is TRBJ2-1 and V is TRBV28; D may be TRBD1 (8 bases). Trimming left V 6 bases short and J 9 bases short, with 18 bases between. The CDR3 is 14 residues long. The germline V gene has CDR1 MDHEN and CDR2 SYDVKM.

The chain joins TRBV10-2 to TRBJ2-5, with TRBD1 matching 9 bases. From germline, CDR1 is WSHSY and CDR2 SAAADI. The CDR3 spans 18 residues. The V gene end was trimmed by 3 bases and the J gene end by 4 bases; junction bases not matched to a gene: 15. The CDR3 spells CASSEGTGRGLNGETQYF. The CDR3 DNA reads TGCGCCAGCAGTGAAGGGACAGGGAGGGGACTAAACGGAGAGACCCAGTACTTC.

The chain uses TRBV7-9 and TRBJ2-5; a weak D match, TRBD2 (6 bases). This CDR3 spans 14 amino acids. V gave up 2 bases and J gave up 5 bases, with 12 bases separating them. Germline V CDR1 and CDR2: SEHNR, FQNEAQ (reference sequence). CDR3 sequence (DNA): TGTGCCAGCAGCTTATATGCGGAGGGGGAGACCCAGTACTTC. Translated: CASSLYAEGETQYF.

The CDR3 bases are TGTGCCAGCAGCTTACAGGGAACCCAAGAGACCCAGTACTTC. Protein product: CASSLQGTQETQYF. The chain is built from TRBV7-7 and TRBJ2-5; perhaps TRBD1 as D (5 bases). The CDR3 is made up of 14 amino acids. V was pared by 2 bases and J by 1 base, with 8 bases between. Germline V gives CDR1 SSHAT, CDR2 FNYEAQ (reference sequence).

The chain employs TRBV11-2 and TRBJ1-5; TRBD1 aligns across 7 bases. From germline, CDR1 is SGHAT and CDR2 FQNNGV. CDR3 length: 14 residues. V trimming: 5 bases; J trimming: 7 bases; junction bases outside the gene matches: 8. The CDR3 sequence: CASSPGSGGQPQHF. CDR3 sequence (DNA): TGTGCCAGCAGCCCAGGATCAGGGGGACAGCCCCAGCATTTT.

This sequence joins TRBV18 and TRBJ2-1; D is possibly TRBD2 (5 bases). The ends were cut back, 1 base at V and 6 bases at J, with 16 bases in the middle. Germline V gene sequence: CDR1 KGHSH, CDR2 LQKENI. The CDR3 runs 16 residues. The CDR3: CASSPLSGSEPNEQFF. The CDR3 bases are TGTGCCAGCTCACCACTATCGGGGTCTGAGCCCAATGAGCAGTTCTTC.

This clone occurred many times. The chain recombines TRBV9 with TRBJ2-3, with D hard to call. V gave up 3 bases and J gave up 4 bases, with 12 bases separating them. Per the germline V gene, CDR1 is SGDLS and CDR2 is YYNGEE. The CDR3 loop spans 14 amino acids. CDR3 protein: CASSGSPLPDTQYF. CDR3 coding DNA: TGTGCCAGCAGCGGTAGTCCTTTGCCAGATACGCAGTATTTT.

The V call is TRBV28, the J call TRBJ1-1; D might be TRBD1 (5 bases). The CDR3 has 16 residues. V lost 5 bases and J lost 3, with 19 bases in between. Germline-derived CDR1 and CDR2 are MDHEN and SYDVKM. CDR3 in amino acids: CASSPQGPRRDTEAFF. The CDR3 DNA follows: TGTGCCAGCAGTCCGCAGGGTCCCAGGAGGGACACTGAAGCTTTCTTT.

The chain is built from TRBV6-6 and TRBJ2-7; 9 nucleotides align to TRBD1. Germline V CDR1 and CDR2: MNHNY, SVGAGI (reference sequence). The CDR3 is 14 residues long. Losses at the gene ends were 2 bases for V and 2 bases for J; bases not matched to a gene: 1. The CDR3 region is CASSYRQGAYEQYF. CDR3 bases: TGTGCCAGCAGTTACCGACAGGGGGCCTACGAGCAGTACTTC.

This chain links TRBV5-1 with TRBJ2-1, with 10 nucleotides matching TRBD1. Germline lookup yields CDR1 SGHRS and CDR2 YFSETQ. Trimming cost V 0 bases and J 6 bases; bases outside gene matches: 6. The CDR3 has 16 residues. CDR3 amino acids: CASSLGARDRGNEQFF. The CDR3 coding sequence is TGCGCCAGCAGCTTGGGGGCACGGGACAGGGGCAATGAGCAGTTCTTC.

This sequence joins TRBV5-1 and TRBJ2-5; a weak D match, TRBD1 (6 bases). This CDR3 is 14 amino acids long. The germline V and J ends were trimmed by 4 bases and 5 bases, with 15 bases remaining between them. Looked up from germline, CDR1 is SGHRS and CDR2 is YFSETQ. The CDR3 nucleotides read TGCGCCAGCAGCCCCGCAGTGGGGGCGGAGACCCAGTACTTC. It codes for CASSPAVGAETQYF. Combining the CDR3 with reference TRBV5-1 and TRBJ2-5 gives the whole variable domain KAGVTQTPRYLIKTRGQQVTLSCSPISGHRSVSWYQQTPGQGLQFLFEYFSETQRNKGNFPGRFSGRQFSNSRSEMNVSTLELGDSALYLCASSPAVGAETQYFGPGTRLLVL.

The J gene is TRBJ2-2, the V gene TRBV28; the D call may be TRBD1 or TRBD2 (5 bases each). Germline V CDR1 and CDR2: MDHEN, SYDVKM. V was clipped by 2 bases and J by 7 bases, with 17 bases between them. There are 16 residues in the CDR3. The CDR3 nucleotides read TGTGCCAGCAGTTTACTAGCAGGGTATGATGTCGGGGAGCTGTTTTTT. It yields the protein CASSLLAGYDVGELFF.

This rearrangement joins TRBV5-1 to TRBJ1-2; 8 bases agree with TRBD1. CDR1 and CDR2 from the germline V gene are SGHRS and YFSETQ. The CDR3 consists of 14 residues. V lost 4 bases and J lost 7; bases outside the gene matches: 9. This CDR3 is CASSTGQARSGYTF. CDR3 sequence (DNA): TGCGCCAGCAGCACGGGACAGGCCCGTAGTGGCTACACCTTC.

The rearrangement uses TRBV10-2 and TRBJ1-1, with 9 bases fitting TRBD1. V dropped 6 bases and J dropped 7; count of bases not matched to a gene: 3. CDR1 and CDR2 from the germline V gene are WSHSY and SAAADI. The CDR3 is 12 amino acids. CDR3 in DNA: TGCGCCAGCAGCGCGGGACAGGGTGAAGCTTTCTTT. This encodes CASSAGQGEAFF.

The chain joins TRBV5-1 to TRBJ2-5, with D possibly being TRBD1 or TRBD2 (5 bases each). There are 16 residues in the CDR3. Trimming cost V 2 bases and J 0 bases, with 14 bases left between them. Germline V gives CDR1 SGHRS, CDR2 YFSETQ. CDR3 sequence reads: CASSLELGRDQETQYF. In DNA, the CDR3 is TGCGCCAGCAGCTTAGAACTGGGACGGGACCAAGAGACCCAGTACTTC.

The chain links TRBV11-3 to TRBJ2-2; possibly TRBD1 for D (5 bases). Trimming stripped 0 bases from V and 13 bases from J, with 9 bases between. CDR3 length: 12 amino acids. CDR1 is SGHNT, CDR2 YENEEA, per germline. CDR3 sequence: CASSLDQGGLFF. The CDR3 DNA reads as TGTGCCAGCAGCTTAGATCAGGGTGGGCTGTTTTTT.